This T cell receptor (beta chain) came from a study of shared clonotypes between healthy human individuals. Replicate PCRs from sorted subsets contained roughly 190 ng DNA, which is 31,000 or so T cell genomes. The data were produced by immunoSEQ multiplex PCR, yet TCRdb's version contains in-frame clones alone and is incomplete. The sample yields 2 million to 2.5 million clones, approximately 96% seen once. Trimming left V 0 bases short and J 5 bases short, with 17 bases between. Germline V gene data show CDR1 as ENHRY and CDR2 as SYGVKD. The CDR3 consists of 16 residues. The sequenced material came from naive CD4+ T cells sorted from blood. The subset: CD45RA+ positively selected. The sequence was obtained from a young man in good health. This chain links TRBV10-3 with TRBJ2-7; D might be TRBD1 (8 bases). Written as DNA, the CDR3 is TGTGCCATCAGTGAGTCGGGGGGGGACAGGTACCACGAGCAGTACTTC. Translation: CAISESGGDRYHEQYF.